This T cell receptor (beta chain) is drawn from a study of CD8+CD57+ T cells in acquired aplastic anemia. Study in general: When averaged, DNA from sorted CD4+ and CD8+ cells came to around 3.1 ug.

Points from the study as a whole: Patients and controls were not found to differ significantly in CD8+ Simpson's diversity. The number of CD8+ CDR3 sequences shared by patients and controls was around 30.

Genomic DNA, serving as template, underwent TCR beta VDJ and CDR3 profiling. TCRdb fed the reads into MiXCR, producing one record per CDR3 protein. The sample gives approximately 200,000 distinct CDR3 sequences, around three fifths of which show up once; about 45% is in the top ten. Looked up from germline, CDR1 is SGDLS and CDR2 is YYNGEE. The length of the CDR3 is 13 residues. Trimming shortened V by 3 bases and J by 0 bases, and 7 bases separated the two germline ends. Turning to this clonotype: The antigen remains undetermined.

This clonotype originated in a human donor with severe aplastic anemia or a healthy control (not recorded which). This sequence joins TRBV9 and TRBJ2-7; tentatively, D is TRBD1 (6 bases). Sequencing was performed on sorted CD4+, CD8+, or CD8+CD57+ T cells (not recorded which) from PBMCs. CDR3 loop: CASSGQDSYEQYF. DNA of the CDR3: TGTGCCAGCAGCGGACAGGACTCCTACGAGCAGTACTTC.